Below, one T cell receptor (beta chain) is given with its context. The data derive from a study of cytomegalovirus exposure and HLA in healthy donors. In germline, CDR1 is MNHEY, CDR2 SVGAGI. The CDR3 is 13 amino acids. Researchers ran the PCR with 60 Vbeta and 13 Jbeta primers. Method: immunoSEQ multiplex PCR; TCRdb's copy keeps in-frame clones and lacks some. The repertoire holds about 80,000 clones, with 62% as singletons. The rearrangement links TRBV6-5 to TRBJ2-5, with no clear D. The J call may not be correct, given that the DNA end is closer to TRBJ2-7. Material: PBMCs. The TCR was taken from a male donor in good health and CMV-seropositive. The CDR3 sequence: CASSPSGSYEQYF. CDR3 bases: TGTGCCAGCAGTCCGAGTGGTAGCTACGAGCAGTACTTC.